These T cell receptor beta chains were read from a single sample in a study of cytomegalovirus exposure and HLA in healthy donors. The protocol was immunoSEQ multiplex PCR, while the TCRdb copy is restricted to in-frame clones and leaves out a portion. This table holds 150,000 to 200,000 clones. Input material: PBMCs. Source of these receptors: a young man in good health and CMV-seronegative. CDR3s include the opening cysteine and the closing phenylalanine or tryptophan.

CAISESLAGVVNEQFF	TRBV10-3	TRBJ2-1
CATSRDEGAGNTGELFF	TRBV15	TRBJ2-2
CASSWGLAGGTDTQYF	TRBV7-3	TRBJ2-3
CASSFSGYRTEAFF	TRBV28	TRBJ1-1
CASSLRRNDEQFF	TRBV7-3	TRBJ2-1
CASSIRSGNQDYGYTF	TRBV19	TRBJ1-2
CASTPWRTKGTYEQYF	TRBV5-5	TRBJ2-7
CASSVMGQAKNIQYF	TRBV28	TRBJ2-4
CASRGQDYEQYF	TRBV10-2	TRBJ2-7
CASSQGGQGAQETQYF	TRBV7-9	TRBJ2-5
CASRDGQNSYEQYF	TRBV7-2	TRBJ2-7
CSVAARGKEEQYF	TRBV29-1	TRBJ2-7
CASSLVGLEAFF	TRBV14	TRBJ1-1
CASRFQGTGELFF	TRBV6-5	TRBJ2-2
CAISESRAGGNNEQFF	TRBV10-3	TRBJ2-1
CASSLGDRVSTEAFF	TRBV5-1	TRBJ1-1
CASTNSYGYTF	TRBV6-5	TRBJ1-2
CAVRGTAENQPQHF	TRBV10-3	TRBJ1-5
CASSLEGRGTFF	TRBV7-9	TRBJ2-1
CASSYSGQNSYEQYF	TRBV6-5	.
CASSPATGGGEQYF	TRBV5-6	TRBJ2-7
CASSLTGTLNEQFF	TRBV11-3	TRBJ2-1
CSVEVGTSAGNEQFF	TRBV29-1	TRBJ2-1
CASRPLFGGNQPQHF	TRBV5-1	TRBJ1-5
CASSQEAGSGANVLTF	TRBV4-3	TRBJ2-6
CAGGEETQYF	TRBV2	TRBJ2-5
CASSPFTGDYGYTF	TRBV7-7	TRBJ1-2
CASSARRNNNGLFF	TRBV2	TRBJ2-1
CASSEIRDTEAFF	TRBV6-1	TRBJ1-1
CASSHGASGIYEQYF	TRBV6-5	TRBJ2-7
CASSAKIFQGSRAKNIQYF	TRBV6-1	TRBJ2-4
CASSQGEASGNGQFF	TRBV7-2	TRBJ2-1
CASSPPVLAGAYNEQFF	TRBV18	TRBJ2-1
CASSVAGTDTDTQYF	TRBV9	TRBJ2-3
CASSLGTSGLTDTQYF	TRBV11-2	TRBJ2-3
CASIGTSGNNEQFF	TRBV2	TRBJ2-1
CASSESRAGGEKLFF	TRBV2	TRBJ1-4
CASRGRGPYEQYF	TRBV2	TRBJ2-7